The 25 T cell receptor beta chains given below trace back to one sample, sequenced in a study of blood T cell repertoires in COVID-19. Clones were sequenced by immunoSEQ multiplex PCR, and TCRdb holds only the in-frame ones, with some missing. The sample consists of 250,000 to 300,000 clones, over 80% of them appearing once. The sequencing input was PBMCs or T cells enriched from blood (not recorded which). The receptor set was obtained from a human donor in a cohort exposed to, infected with or recovered from COVID-19 (not recorded which). The donor label of this sample is uncertain.

V usage is TRBV7-9 and J usage is TRBJ1-4, with TRBD1 identical over 7 bases. The germline gives CDR1 SEHNR, CDR2 FQNEAQ (reference sequence). This CDR3 spans 16 amino acids. The V segment lost 2 bases and the J segment 7 bases; nucleotides outside the gene matches: 10. The CDR3 bases are TGTGCCAGCAGCTTATTGGGGCCCGGGACAGCTGAAAAACTGTTTTTT. It translates to CASSLLGPGTAEKLFF.

About this clone: Distinct nucleotide sequences in the sample also encode this CDR3. In DNA, the CDR3 is TGCAGCGTTGACACATCCTACGAGCAGTACTTC. Its protein is CSVDTSYEQYF. The V and J genes are TRBV29-1 and TRBJ2-7; the D is unclear. Germline CDR1 and CDR2: SQVTM and ANQGSEA. Trimming pared 3 bases from V and 1 base from J, leaving 4 bases between. The length of the CDR3 is 11 residues.

The V gene is TRBV9, the J gene TRBJ2-5, with D possibly matching TRBD2 (7 bases). Germline CDR1 reads SGDLS; CDR2 reads YYNGEE. Trimming took 0 bases from V and 5 from J, leaving 11 bases between them. The CDR3 extends over 14 amino acids. In DNA form, the CDR3 reads TGTGCCAGCAGCGTAGGCGGGGGCGATGAGACCCAGTACTTC. Its protein is CASSVGGGDETQYF.

The V and J genes are TRBV27 and TRBJ1-5, with 7 bases fitting TRBD1. The CDR3 length is 16 residues. J gave up 7 bases and V 2 bases, and 11 bases lay outside the gene matches. Germline CDR1 reads MNHEY; CDR2 reads SMNVEV (reference sequence). CDR3 protein: CASSLGKGTANQPQHF. The CDR3 region has the DNA TGTGCCAGCAGTTTAGGGAAAGGGACAGCGAACCAGCCCCAGCATTTT.

This chain links TRBV7-2 with TRBJ2-6; D is undetermined. This CDR3 spans 15 amino acids. Trimming removed 5 bases from V and 0 bases from J, with 8 bases in between. The V gene's germline CDR1 is SGHTA and CDR2 FQGNSA. The CDR3 loop reads CASSVIHSGANVLTF. CDR3 bases: TGTGCCAGCAGCGTGATACACTCTGGGGCCAACGTCCTGACTTTC.

The chain is built from TRBV4-1 and TRBJ1-1; D unclear. The V gene's germline CDR1 is MGHRA and CDR2 YSYEKL. The CDR3 covers 14 residues. Trimming shortened V by 1 base and J by 2 bases, and 8 bases separated the two germline ends. As DNA, the CDR3 is TGCGCCAGCAGCCAAGGGGCCTTCAACACTGAAGCTTTCTTT. Protein product: CASSQGAFNTEAFF.

The chain employs TRBV27 and TRBJ1-1; 9 nucleotides agree with TRBD1. The CDR3 covers 15 residues. The J segment lost 5 bases and the V segment lost 5 bases, leaving 9 bases of the junction unmatched. Germline V gene data show CDR1 as MNHEY and CDR2 as SMNVEV (reference sequence). The CDR3 bases are TGTGCCAGCAGTGATGGGGGACAGGGAAGGACTGAAGCTTTCTTT. Protein sequence: CASSDGGQGRTEAFF.

The J gene is TRBJ1-6, the V gene TRBV19, with D possibly TRBD1 on 6 matching bases. Trimming shortened V by 5 bases and J by 0 bases, and 17 bases separated the two germline ends. Germline CDR1 reads LNHDA; CDR2 reads SQIVND (reference sequence). The CDR3 has 18 amino acids. The CDR3 DNA is TGTGCCAGTAGTGCGGGGGCTAGGGCCCCCTCCTATAATTCACCCCTCCACTTT. Its translation is CASSAGARAPSYNSPLHF.

Notes on this clone: The same CDR3 is also encoded by other DNA sequences in this sample. V gene TRBV11-2 combines with J gene TRBJ2-5; 8 nucleotides line up with TRBD2. The CDR3 length is 15 residues. With V trimmed by 1 base and J by 2 bases, 3 bases remained unmatched. Germline CDR1 and CDR2: SGHAT and FQNNGV. CDR3 loop: CASSLVPGGQETQYF. The CDR3 DNA is TGTGCCAGCAGCTTAGTGCCGGGGGGGCAAGAGACCCAGTACTTC.

The rearrangement joins TRBV5-1 to TRBJ2-5, with 11 bases that match TRBD2. CDR1 is SGHRS, CDR2 YFSETQ, per germline. The CDR3 runs to 17 residues. V shed 1 base and J 2 bases; nucleotides not matched to a gene: 7. CDR3 residues: CASSLLVSGGAQETQYF. The CDR3 bases are TGCGCCAGCAGCTTGTTGGTTAGCGGGGGGGCACAAGAGACCCAGTACTTC.

This sequence joins TRBV24-1 and TRBJ2-1, with D possibly TRBD2 on 7 matching bases. Germline V gene sequence: CDR1 KGHDR, CDR2 SFDVKD. Trimming pared 4 bases from V and 4 bases from J, leaving 13 bases between. This CDR3 region has 15 residues. As DNA, the CDR3 is TGTGCCACCAGTGAGGGGGGGGCCTCATACAATGAGCAGTTCTTC. Encoded protein: CATSEGGASYNEQFF.

The V call is TRBV6-5, the J call TRBJ1-3, with 9 bases identical to TRBD1. V lost 2 bases and J lost 8; bases outside the gene matches: 7. The CDR3 sequence is 15 residues long. The germline V gene encodes CDR1 MNHEY and CDR2 SVGAGI. DNA of the CDR3: TGTGCCAGCAGTTACGGGACAGGGTGGTTGGACACCATATATTTT. Residues: CASSYGTGWLDTIYF.

J is TRBJ1-1 and V is TRBV18; no reliable D call. The CDR3 is 13 amino acids. Germline V gives CDR1 KGHSH, CDR2 LQKENI. V lost 0 bases and J lost 1, with 3 bases in between. The CDR3, as DNA: TGTGCCAGCTCACCACCGGCGAACACTGAAGCTTTCTTT. Protein sequence: CASSPPANTEAFF.

The rearrangement links TRBV24-1 to TRBJ1-2; D may be TRBD1 (6 bases). The germline CDR1 and CDR2 sequences are KGHDR and SFDVKD. V was shortened by 3 bases and J by 3 bases, with 13 bases between the two germline ends. This CDR3 has 15 amino acids. CDR3 in amino acids: CATSDRTGTHYGYTF. The CDR3 DNA reads TGTGCCACCAGTGATCGAACAGGGACCCACTATGGCTACACCTTC.

The V call is TRBV18, the J call TRBJ2-7; 9 bases agree with TRBD1. Germline lookup yields CDR1 KGHSH and CDR2 LQKENI. The CDR3 length is 15 residues. V lost 5 bases to trimming and J lost 3 bases; unmatched junction nucleotides: 8. The CDR3 loop reads CASSDTGTGIYEQYF. The CDR3 bases are TGTGCCAGCTCAGATACCGGGACAGGGATCTACGAGCAGTACTTC.

V and J are TRBV27 and TRBJ1-2, with unresolved D. Germline V CDR1 and CDR2: MNHEY, SMNVEV (reference sequence). The CDR3 contains 15 residues. Trimming took off 6 bases at V and 4 bases at J, with 18 bases between the two ends. The CDR3 coding sequence is TGTGCCAGCAGAGTGTATTCTGCTACCCCCTATGGCTACACCTTC. It encodes CASRVYSATPYGYTF.

The chain uses TRBV7-2 and TRBJ2-5; possibly TRBD1 for D (6 bases). The CDR3 contains 15 residues. From germline, CDR1 is SGHTA and CDR2 FQGNSA. V lost 9 bases and J 2 bases, leaving 19 bases between the germline ends. This CDR3 reads CASSTRTVPQETQYF. The CDR3 DNA reads TGTGCCAGTTCCACCCGGACAGTCCCACAAGAGACCCAGTACTTC.

The genes are TRBV6-5 and TRBJ2-7; no clear D gene. The CDR3 consists of 13 residues. CDR1 is MNHEY, CDR2 SVGAGI, per germline. The V gene lost 5 bases and the J gene lost 4 bases, with 12 bases spanning the gap. Written as DNA, the CDR3 is TGTGCCAGCAGTAAACCCCAGGTTTACGAGCAGTACTTC. It codes for CASSKPQVYEQYF.

The chain couples TRBV30 to TRBJ2-3; possibly TRBD2 for D (5 bases). Trimming removed 3 bases at V and 1 base at J, with 5 bases between. Germline assignment: CDR1 GTSNPN and CDR2 SVGIG (reference sequence). The CDR3 is made up of 12 amino acids. This chain's CDR3 is CAWRGGTDTQYF. The CDR3 bases are TGTGCCTGGAGGGGAGGCACAGATACGCAGTATTTT. The full variable domain, with the rest looked up from reference TRBV30 and TRBJ2-3, is SQTIHQWPATLVQPVGSPLSLECTVEGTSNPNLYWYRQAAGRGLQLLFYSVGIGQISSEVPQNLSASRPQDRQFILSSKKLLLSDSGFYLCAWRGGTDTQYFGPGTRLTVL.

This chain links TRBV21-1 with TRBJ2-1; the table's D call of TRBD2 was not tested on the DNA. TRBV21-1 is classified as a pseudogene. The CDR3 totals 17 residues. This CDR3 reads CASSNRLAGIFRDEQFF. The CDR3 bases are TGTGCCAGCAGCAACCGACTAGCGGGAATTTTTAGGGATGAGCAGTTCTTC.

The V and J genes are TRBV4-1 and TRBJ1-4, with no clear D. V lost 0 bases and J lost 8, with 22 bases in between. Germline lookup yields CDR1 MGHRA and CDR2 YSYEKL. The CDR3 sequence is 18 residues long. The chain's CDR3 is CASSQDRMGSLGREKLFF. In nucleotides, the CDR3 is TGCGCCAGCAGCCAAGATAGGATGGGGAGCCTCGGGAGGGAAAAACTGTTTTTT.

The V gene is TRBV9, the J gene TRBJ1-2; TRBD1 might be the D (6 bases). This CDR3 is 13 amino acids long. CDR1 is SGDLS and CDR2 is YYNGEE in the germline V gene. Trimming removed 3 bases at V and 3 bases at J, with 9 bases between. CDR3 coding DNA: TGTGCCAGCAGCGACCGGACAGACTATGGCTACACCTTC. Amino acids: CASSDRTDYGYTF. The whole variable domain, remainder taken from reference TRBV9 and TRBJ1-2, is DSGVTQTPKHLITATGQRVTLRCSPRSGDLSVYWYQQSLDQGLQFLIQYYNGEERAKGNILERFSAQQFPDLHSELNLSSLELGDSALYFCASSDRTDYGYTFGSGTRLTVV.

CDR3 protein: CASSVLVRDIQYF. CDR3 nucleotides: TGTGCCAGTAGTGTCCTAGTGCGAGACATTCAGTACTTC. This rearrangement joins TRBV19 to TRBJ2-4; D call uncertain. This CDR3 is built from 13 residues. V lost 5 bases to trimming and J lost 8 bases, with 13 bases between them. Germline CDR1 LNHDA, CDR2 SQIVND (reference sequence).

The chain is built from TRBV7-9 and TRBJ1-4; 9 bases fit TRBD1. The CDR3 runs 12 residues. The germline CDR1 and CDR2 sequences are SEHNR and FQNEAQ (reference sequence). V shed 5 bases and J 12 bases; nucleotides not matched to a gene: 4. The DNA for the CDR3 is TGTGCCAGCAGCCCAGACAGGGGGGAACTGTTTTTT. This encodes CASSPDRGELFF.

This clone was seen only once. The CDR3 reads CASRELRRTGANVLTF. CDR3 in DNA: TGTGCCAGCAGGGAGTTACGAAGGACTGGGGCCAACGTCCTGACTTTC. The chain combines TRBV2 with TRBJ2-6; no firm D call. The CDR3 runs to 16 residues. V shed 6 bases and J shed 2 bases, with 14 bases lying between them. From germline, CDR1 is SNHLY and CDR2 FYNNEI.